The entry below describes one TCR beta chain. This CDR3 spans 15 amino acids. Assay used: immunoSEQ multiplex PCR; TCRdb lists only in-frame clones, some missing. The sample gives some 270,000 clones, over 70% of which show up once; 2.5% to 3.5% is in the top ten. The source of the sample is a study of blood T cell repertoires in COVID-19. Across the study: Sample material is recorded as cDNA or gDNA derived from T cells, B-cell-depleted T cells, or PBMCs.

Sample: PBMCs or T cells enriched from blood (not recorded which). The V and J genes are TRBV21-1 and TRBJ2-7; TRBD2, the table's D call, lacks a check against the DNA. TRBV21-1 is a listed pseudogene. The receptor comes from a woman aged 40 to 50 who had been exposed to COVID-19. CDR3 amino acids: CASNTGGRAPYEQYV. CDR3 bases: TGTGCCAGCAACACGGGGGGGAGGGCACCCTACGAGCAGTACGTC.